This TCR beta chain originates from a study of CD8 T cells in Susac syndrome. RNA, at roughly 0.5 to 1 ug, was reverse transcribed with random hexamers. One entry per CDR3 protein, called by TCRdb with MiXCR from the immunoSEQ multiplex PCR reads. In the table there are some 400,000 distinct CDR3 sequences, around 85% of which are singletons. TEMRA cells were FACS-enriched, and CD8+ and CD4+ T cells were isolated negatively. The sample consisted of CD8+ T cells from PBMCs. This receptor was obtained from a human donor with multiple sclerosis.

The CDR3 loop reads CAWSRGTGHEKLFF. DNA for the CDR3: TGTGCCTGGAGTCGCGGGACAGGTCATGAAAAACTGTTTTTT. The rearrangement links TRBV30 to TRBJ1-4; 8 positions agree with TRBD1. Germline V CDR1 and CDR2: GTSNPN, SVGIG (reference sequence). This CDR3 has 14 residues. The V gene end was trimmed by 2 bases and the J gene end by 6 bases; junction bases not matched to a gene: 5.